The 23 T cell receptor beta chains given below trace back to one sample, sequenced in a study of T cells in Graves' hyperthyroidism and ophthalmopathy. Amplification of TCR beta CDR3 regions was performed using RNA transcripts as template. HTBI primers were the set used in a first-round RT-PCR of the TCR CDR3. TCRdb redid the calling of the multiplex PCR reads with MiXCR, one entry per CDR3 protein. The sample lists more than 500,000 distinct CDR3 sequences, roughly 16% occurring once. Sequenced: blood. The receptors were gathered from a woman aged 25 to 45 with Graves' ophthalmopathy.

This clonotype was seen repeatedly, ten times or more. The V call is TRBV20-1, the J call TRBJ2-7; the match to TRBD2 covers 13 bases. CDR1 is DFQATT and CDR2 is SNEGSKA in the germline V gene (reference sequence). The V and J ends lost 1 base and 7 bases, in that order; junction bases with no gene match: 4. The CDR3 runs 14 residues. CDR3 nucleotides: TGCAGTGCTAGAGGGACTAGCGGGAGTAGTGAGCAGTACTTC. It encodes CSARGTSGSSEQYF.

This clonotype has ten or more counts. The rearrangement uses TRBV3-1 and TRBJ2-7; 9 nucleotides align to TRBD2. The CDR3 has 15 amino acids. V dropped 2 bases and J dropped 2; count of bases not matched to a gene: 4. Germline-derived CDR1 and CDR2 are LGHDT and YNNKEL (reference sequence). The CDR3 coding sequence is TGTGCCAGCAGCCAATTACCTAGCGGGACCTACGAGCAGTACTTC. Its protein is CASSQLPSGTYEQYF.

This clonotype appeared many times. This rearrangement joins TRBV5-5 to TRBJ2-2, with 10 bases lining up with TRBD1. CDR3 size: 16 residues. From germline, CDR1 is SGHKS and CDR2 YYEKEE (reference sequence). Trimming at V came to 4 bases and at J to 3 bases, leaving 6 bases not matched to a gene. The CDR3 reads CASSRGTGDYTGELFF. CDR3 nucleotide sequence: TGTGCCAGCAGCCGCGGGACAGGGGATTACACCGGGGAGCTGTTTTTT.

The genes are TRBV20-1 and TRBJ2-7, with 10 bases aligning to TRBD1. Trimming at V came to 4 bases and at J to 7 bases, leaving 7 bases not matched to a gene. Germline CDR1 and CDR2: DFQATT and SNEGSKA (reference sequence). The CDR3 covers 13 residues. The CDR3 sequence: CSATRQGAGEQYF. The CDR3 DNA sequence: TGCAGTGCTACCCGACAGGGGGCGGGGGAGCAGTACTTC.

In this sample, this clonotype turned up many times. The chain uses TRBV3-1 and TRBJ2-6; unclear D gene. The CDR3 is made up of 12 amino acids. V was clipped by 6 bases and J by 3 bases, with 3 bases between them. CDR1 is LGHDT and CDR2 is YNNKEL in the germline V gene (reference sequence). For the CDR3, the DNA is TGTGCCAGCAGACTTGGGGCCAACGTCCTGACTTTC. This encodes CASRLGANVLTF.

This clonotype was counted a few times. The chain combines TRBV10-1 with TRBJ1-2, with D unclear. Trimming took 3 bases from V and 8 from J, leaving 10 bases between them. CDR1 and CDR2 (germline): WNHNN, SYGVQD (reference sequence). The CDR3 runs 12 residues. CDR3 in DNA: TGCGCCAGCAGTGAAGGGAGGGAGGGCTACACCTTC. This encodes CASSEGREGYTF.

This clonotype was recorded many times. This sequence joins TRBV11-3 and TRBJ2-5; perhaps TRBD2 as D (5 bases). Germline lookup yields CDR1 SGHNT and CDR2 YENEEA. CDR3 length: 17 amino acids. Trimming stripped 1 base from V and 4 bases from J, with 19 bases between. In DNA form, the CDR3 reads TGTGCCAGCAGCTTAGGTCGCGCGGGCCCCAATGGAGAGACCCAGTACTTC. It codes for CASSLGRAGPNGETQYF.

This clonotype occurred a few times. CDR3 loop: CARNYRREGRYEQYF. The CDR3 DNA reads as TGTGCCAGAAACTACAGGCGGGAGGGCCGCTACGAGCAGTACTTC. The rearrangement joins TRBV27 to TRBJ2-7; 9 nucleotides align to TRBD2. V was clipped by 9 bases and J by 3 bases; unmatched bases: 12. This CDR3 has 15 amino acids. The germline gives CDR1 MNHEY, CDR2 SMNVEV (reference sequence).

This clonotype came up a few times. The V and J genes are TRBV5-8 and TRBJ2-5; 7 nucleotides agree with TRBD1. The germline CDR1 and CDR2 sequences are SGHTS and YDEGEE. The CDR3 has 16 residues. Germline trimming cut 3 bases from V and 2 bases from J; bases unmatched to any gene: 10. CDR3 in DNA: TGTGCCAGCAGCTCCGAGACAGGGTCCAAGCAAGAGACCCAGTACTTC. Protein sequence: CASSSETGSKQETQYF.

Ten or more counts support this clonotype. DNA of the CDR3: TGCAGTGCAAAACCGGACAGGTCGATCTACGAGCAGTACTTC. It yields the protein CSAKPDRSIYEQYF. The genes are TRBV20-1 and TRBJ2-7; 7 positions agree with TRBD1. The CDR3 has 14 residues. V shed 6 bases, J shed 3 bases, and the junction held 11 bases outside the gene matches. CDR1 is DFQATT and CDR2 is SNEGSKA in the germline V gene (reference sequence).

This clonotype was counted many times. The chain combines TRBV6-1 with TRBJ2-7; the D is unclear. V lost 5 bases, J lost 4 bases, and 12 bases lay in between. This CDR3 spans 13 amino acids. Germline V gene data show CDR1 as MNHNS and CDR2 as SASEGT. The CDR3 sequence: CASSYFVGYEQYF. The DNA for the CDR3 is TGTGCCAGCAGTTATTTCGTAGGATACGAGCAGTACTTC.

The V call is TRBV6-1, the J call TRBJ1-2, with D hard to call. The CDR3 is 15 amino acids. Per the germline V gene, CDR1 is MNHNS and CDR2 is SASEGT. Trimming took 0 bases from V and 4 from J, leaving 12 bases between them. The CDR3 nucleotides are TGTGCCAGCAGTGAAGCTAACTCCTCGGGCTATGGCTACACCTTC. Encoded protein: CASSEANSSGYGYTF.

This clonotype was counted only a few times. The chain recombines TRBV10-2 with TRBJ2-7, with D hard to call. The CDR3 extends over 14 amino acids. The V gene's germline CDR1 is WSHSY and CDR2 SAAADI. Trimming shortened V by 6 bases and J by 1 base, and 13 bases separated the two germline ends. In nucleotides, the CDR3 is TGCGCCAGCAGCTCGGGTCTCGGATCCTACGAGCAGTACTTC. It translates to CASSSGLGSYEQYF.

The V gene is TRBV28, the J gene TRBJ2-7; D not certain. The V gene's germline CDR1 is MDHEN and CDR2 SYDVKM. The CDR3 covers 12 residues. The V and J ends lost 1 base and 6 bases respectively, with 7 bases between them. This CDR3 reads CASSLFIGEQYF. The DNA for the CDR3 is TGTGCCAGCAGTTTATTTATTGGCGAGCAGTACTTC.

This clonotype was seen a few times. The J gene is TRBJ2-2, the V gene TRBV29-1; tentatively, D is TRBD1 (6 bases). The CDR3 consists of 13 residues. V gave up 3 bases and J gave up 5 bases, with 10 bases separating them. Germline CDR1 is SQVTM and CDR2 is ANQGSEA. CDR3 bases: TGCAGCGTTGATCACAGGGAAACCGGGGAGCTGTTTTTT. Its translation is CSVDHRETGELFF.

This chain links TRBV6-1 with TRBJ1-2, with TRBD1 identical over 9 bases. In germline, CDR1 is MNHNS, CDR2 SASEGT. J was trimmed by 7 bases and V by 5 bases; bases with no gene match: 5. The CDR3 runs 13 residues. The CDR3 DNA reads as TGTGCCAGCAGTCTACAGGGGGCGTTTGGCTACACCTTC. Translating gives CASSLQGAFGYTF.

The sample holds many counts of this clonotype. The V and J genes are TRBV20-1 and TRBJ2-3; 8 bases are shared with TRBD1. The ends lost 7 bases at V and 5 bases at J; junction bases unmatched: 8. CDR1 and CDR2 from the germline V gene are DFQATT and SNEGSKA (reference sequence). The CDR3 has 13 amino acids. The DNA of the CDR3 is TGCAGTGGTCAGACAGGGGCGGGAGATACGCAGTATTTT. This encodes CSGQTGAGDTQYF.

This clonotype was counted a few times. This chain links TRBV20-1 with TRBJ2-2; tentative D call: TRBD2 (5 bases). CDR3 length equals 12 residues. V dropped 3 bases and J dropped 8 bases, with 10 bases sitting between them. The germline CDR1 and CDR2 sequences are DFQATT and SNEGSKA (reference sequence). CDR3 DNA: TGCAGTGCTAGGGCGGGCGAGGGGGAGCTGTTTTTT. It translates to CSARAGEGELFF.

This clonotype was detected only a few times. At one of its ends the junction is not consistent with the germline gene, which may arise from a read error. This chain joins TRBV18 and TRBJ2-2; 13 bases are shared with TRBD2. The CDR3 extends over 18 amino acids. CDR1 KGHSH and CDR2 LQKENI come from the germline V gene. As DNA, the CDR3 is TGTGCCAGCTCGCCACTAGCGGGAGGGCCGATGTTTACCGGGGAGCTGTTTTTT. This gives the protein CASSPLAGGPMFTGELFF.

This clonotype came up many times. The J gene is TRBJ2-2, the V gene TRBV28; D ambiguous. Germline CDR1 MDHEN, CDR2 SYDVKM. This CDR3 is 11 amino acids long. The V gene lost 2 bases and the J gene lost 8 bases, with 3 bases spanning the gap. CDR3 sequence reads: CASSLEGELFF. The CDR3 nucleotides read TGTGCCAGCAGTTTAGAAGGGGAGCTGTTTTTT.

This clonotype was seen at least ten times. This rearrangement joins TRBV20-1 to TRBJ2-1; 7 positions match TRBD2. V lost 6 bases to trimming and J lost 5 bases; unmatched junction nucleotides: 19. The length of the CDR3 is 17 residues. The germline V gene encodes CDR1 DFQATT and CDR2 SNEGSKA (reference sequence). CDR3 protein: CSAPGTLKAGSNNEQFF. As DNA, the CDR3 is TGCAGTGCCCCGGGGACCCTCAAAGCGGGATCCAACAATGAGCAGTTCTTC.

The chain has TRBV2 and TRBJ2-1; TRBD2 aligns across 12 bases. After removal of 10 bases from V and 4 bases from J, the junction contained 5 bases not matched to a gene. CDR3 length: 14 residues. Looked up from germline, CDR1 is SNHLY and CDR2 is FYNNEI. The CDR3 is CATRGTSGYNEQFF. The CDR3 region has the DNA TGTGCCACACGGGGGACTAGCGGGTACAATGAGCAGTTCTTC.

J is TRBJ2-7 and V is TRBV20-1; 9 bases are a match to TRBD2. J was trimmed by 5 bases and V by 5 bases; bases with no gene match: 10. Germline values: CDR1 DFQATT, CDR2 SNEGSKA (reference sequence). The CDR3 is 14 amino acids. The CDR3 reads CSAPLAGSVDEQYF. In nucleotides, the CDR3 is TGCAGTGCTCCTCTAGCGGGGTCGGTTGACGAGCAGTACTTC.